The 13 T cell receptor beta chains given below trace back to one sample, sequenced in a study of CD8+CD57+ T cells in acquired aplastic anemia. Profiling of TCR beta VDJ combinations and CDR3 sequences used genomic DNA as template. Via MiXCR, TCRdb re-called the reads, giving one row per CDR3 protein. This table has roughly 250,000 distinct CDR3 sequences, about 80% appearing once. Patients included in sequencing had previously demonstrated CD8+CD57+ cell expansion by flow cytometry. The sample taken for sequencing was sorted CD4+, CD8+, or CD8+CD57+ T cells (not recorded which) from PBMCs. The receptor source for this set is a human donor with aplastic anemia.

The chain has TRBV7-3 and TRBJ1-1; no reliable D call. Trimming pared 6 bases from V and 2 bases from J, leaving 13 bases between. The CDR3 runs 14 residues. Germline V gene lookup returns CDR1 SGHTA and CDR2 FQGTGA. The CDR3 is CASSLLQYNTEAFF. In DNA, the CDR3 is TGTGCCAGCAGTCTACTCCAGTACAACACTGAAGCTTTCTTT.

The chain carries TRBV9 and TRBJ2-3; maybe TRBD2 (6 bases). CDR1 and CDR2 (germline): SGDLS, YYNGEE. The V gene lost 0 bases and the J gene lost 10 bases, with 15 bases spanning the gap. The length of the CDR3 is 14 residues. CDR3 DNA: TGTGCCAGCAGCGTAGGGGGAGGTACGCAGTCGCAGTATTTT. This codes for CASSVGGGTQSQYF.

The sample holds a few counts of this clonotype. Being one base from a much bigger clone, this may be a read error. The genes are TRBV9 and TRBJ1-1; D is unclear. The germline V gene has CDR1 SGDLS and CDR2 YYNGEE. V shed 0 bases and J shed 11 bases, with 20 bases lying between them. The CDR3 consists of 15 residues. This CDR3 reads CASSVGSDTQSFAFF. As DNA, the CDR3 is TGTGCCAGCAGCGTAGGGTCAGATACGCAGTCTTTTGCTTTCTTT.

About this clonotype itself: An end of the junction differs from the germline gene, which may be a read error. This chain connects TRBV7-4 to TRBJ2-3; D unclear. The CDR3 extends over 12 amino acids. Germline V gene sequence: CDR1 SGHVT, CDR2 SQSDAQ. CDR3 residues: CASSVESDTQSF. The CDR3 DNA is TGTGCCAGCAGCGTAGAGTCAGATACGCAGTCCTTT. The complete variable domain, with remaining parts taken from reference TRBV7-4 and TRBJ2-3, reads GAGVSQSPRYKVAKRGRDVALRCDSISGHVTLYWYRQTLGQGSEVLTYSQSDAQRDKSGRPSGRFSAERPERSVSTLKIQRTEQGDSAVYLCASSVESDTQSFGPGTRLTVL.

CDR3 loop: CASSFTSGIADNYGYTF. The CDR3 DNA reads as TGTGCCAGCAGCTTTACTAGCGGGATAGCTGATAACTATGGCTACACCTTC. The rearrangement joins TRBV5-4 to TRBJ1-2, with D hard to call. The CDR3 is 17 residues long. V lost 2 bases to trimming and J lost 1 base, with 18 bases between them. CDR1 and CDR2 from the germline V gene are SGHNT and YYREEE (reference sequence).

This clonotype was counted once. The V gene is TRBV9, the J gene TRBJ2-7, with D uncertain. Per the germline V gene, CDR1 is SGDLS and CDR2 is YYNGEE. Trimming took off 4 bases at V and 8 bases at J, with 16 bases between the two ends. The CDR3 sequence is 13 residues long. The CDR3, as DNA: TGTGCCAGCAGCCAAGGGTGCGCGGAGCAGCAGTACGTC. It encodes CASSQGCAEQQYV.

This chain links TRBV11-3 with TRBJ1-6; no firm D call. Germline lookup yields CDR1 SGHNT and CDR2 YENEEA. The CDR3 sequence is 14 residues long. V lost 5 bases and J lost 8, with 13 bases in between. The CDR3 here is CASSQGLADSPLHF. The CDR3 DNA reads TGTGCCAGCAGCCAAGGCCTTGCAGATTCACCCCTCCACTTT.

The chain carries TRBV9 and TRBJ1-5; D is ambiguous. CDR1 is SGDLS and CDR2 is YYNGEE in the germline V gene. Between the trimmed V and J ends, which lost 4 bases and 14 bases, there was a span of 22 bases. The CDR3 contains 14 residues. The CDR3 reads CASSQAYSRRTEHF. The DNA for the CDR3 is TGTGCCAGCAGCCAAGCTTATAGCAGGCGTACTGAGCATTTT.

This chain uses TRBV5-1 with TRBJ2-3; 10 bases line up with TRBD1. CDR1 and CDR2 (germline): SGHRS, YFSETQ. The J segment lost 0 bases and the V segment lost 4 bases, leaving 8 bases of the junction unmatched. CDR3 length: 17 residues. The CDR3 DNA reads TGCGCCAGCAGCCGGGACAGGGGAGGGATCAGCACAGATACGCAGTATTTT. Translating it yields CASSRDRGGISTDTQYF.

The chain uses TRBV24-1 and TRBJ2-7, with 7 bases lining up with TRBD1. The CDR3 is 18 amino acids. The J segment lost 1 base and the V segment lost 1 base, leaving 12 bases of the junction unmatched. Germline CDR1 is KGHDR and CDR2 is SFDVKD. In DNA, the CDR3 is TGTGCCACCAGTGATTTTCCAGACGGGACAGCCCTTTCCTACGAGCAGTACGTC. Encoded protein: CATSDFPDGTALSYEQYV.

This sequence joins TRBV2 and TRBJ2-7; perhaps TRBD2 as D (5 bases). The J call could be wrong; TRBJ2-3 is a better fit for the DNA end. Germline V lookup: CDR1 SNHLY, CDR2 FYNNEI. The CDR3 consists of 13 residues. The CDR3 sequence is CASSDEGTYTQYF. As DNA, the CDR3 is TGTGCCAGCAGTGACGAGGGCACCTATACGCAGTATTTT.

The J gene is TRBJ1-2, the V gene TRBV5-4; no firm D call. The CDR3 is made up of 14 amino acids. Germline values: CDR1 SGHNT, CDR2 YYREEE (reference sequence). V gave up 2 bases and J gave up 7 bases, with 15 bases separating them. CDR3: CASSFTSAMSGYTF. For the CDR3, the DNA is TGTGCCAGCAGCTTTACTAGCGCAATGAGTGGCTACACCTTC.

The V gene is TRBV11-3, the J gene TRBJ2-6, with 7 positions matching TRBD1. Looked up from germline, CDR1 is SGHNT and CDR2 is YENEEA. Trimming at V came to 6 bases and at J to 0 bases, leaving 11 bases not matched to a gene. The CDR3 runs to 18 residues. For the CDR3, the DNA is TGTGCCAGCAGTAATCCCGGGACAGTTAGCTCTGGGGCCAACGTCCTGACTTTC. Protein: CASSNPGTVSSGANVLTF.